The present TCR beta chain was sequenced within a study of blood T cells in healthy people across ages. Whole-study findings and limits: Per million T cells, the diversity of TCR beta decreased roughly linearly as age advanced. Lack of knowledge of donor CMV status possibly confounded expanded clonotype changes.

Concerning this clonotype: Its antigen is undetermined. A much larger clone lies a single base off, so this may be a read error.

V lost 5 bases and J 11 bases, leaving 18 bases between the germline ends. The CDR3 runs 13 residues. The germline V gene encodes CDR1 MNHEY and CDR2 SVGAGI. With a J-beta primer mix and a sample-barcoded 5' primer, a second PCR ran 7 to 11 cycles. Each CDR3 protein gets one entry after TCRdb re-called the 5' RACE reads with MiXCR. The data show hundreds of thousands of distinct CDR3 sequences, 58% seen once. The source is a man in his 60s in good health. J is TRBJ2-5 and V is TRBV6-5; either TRBD1 or TRBD2 may fit D (5 bases each). Sequencing was done on a sample of blood. The CDR3 sequence is CASSTRDPPKQYF. The CDR3 coding sequence is TGTGCCAGCAGTACCCGGGACCCCCCTAAGCAGTACTTC.